These 17 T cell receptor beta chains came from one sample sequenced in a study of regulatory T cells in long-lasting Graves disease. Both iRepertoire HTBI primers and Arm-PCR of CDR3 regions were used to build the TCR beta libraries. From the multiplex PCR reads, TCRdb called clonotypes with MiXCR, one entry per CDR3 protein. The sample carries hundreds of thousands of distinct CDR3 sequences, roughly 15% recorded once. Noted time point: newly diagnosed GD, antithyroid drugs for less than 3 months. PBMC-extracted RNA yielded the TCR library. Another study also made use of these data, one on T cells in Graves' hyperthyroidism and ophthalmopathy.

The sequencing used peripheral blood mononuclear cells (PBMCs), collected at new diagnosis, from a patient treated with antithyroid drugs. These receptors were taken from a woman aged 35 to 60 with Graves disease.

This clonotype was counted many times. This chain links TRBV2 with TRBJ2-3; TRBD2 matches at 7 bases. V shed 2 bases and J 0 bases; nucleotides not matched to a gene: 5. CDR3 length equals 16 residues. The V gene's germline CDR1 is SNHLY and CDR2 FYNNEI. In nucleotides, the CDR3 is TGTGCCAGCAGTGAAATACCGGGGGGAAGCACAGATACGCAGTATTTT. Translation: CASSEIPGGSTDTQYF.

This clonotype appeared many times. This rearrangement joins TRBV6-2 or TRBV6-3 to TRBJ1-5; 9 bases are shared with TRBD1. The CDR3 totals 17 residues. With 2 bases clipped from V and 4 bases from J, the junction kept 9 bases outside the gene matches. Germline CDR1 reads MNHEY; CDR2 reads SVGEGT. The CDR3 reads CASSYEGQGNRNQPQHF. CDR3 DNA sequence: TGTGCCAGCAGTTACGAAGGACAGGGGAATCGGAATCAGCCCCAGCATTTT.

This clonotype was seen just once. This rearrangement joins TRBV9 to TRBJ2-3, with D maybe TRBD2 (5 bases). Trimming removed 3 bases at V and 5 bases at J, with 19 bases between. Germline V gene sequence: CDR1 SGDLS, CDR2 YYNGEE. This CDR3 is built from 16 residues. The CDR3 sequence is CASSARGAPGVDTQYF. The CDR3 nucleotides are TGTGCCAGCAGCGCACGGGGTGCTCCCGGGGTAGATACGCAGTATTTT.

The rearrangement uses TRBV7-9 and TRBJ2-5; tentative D call: TRBD1 (6 bases). Germline V gene lookup returns CDR1 SEHNR and CDR2 FQNEAQ (reference sequence). V was clipped by 1 base and J by 1 base, with 13 bases between them. The CDR3 totals 16 residues. DNA for the CDR3: TGTGCCAGCAGCTTAGGTTTGACAGGCGCCCAAGAGACCCAGTACTTC. Protein product: CASSLGLTGAQETQYF.

This clonotype was detected many times. V and J are TRBV3-1 and TRBJ2-5, with 10 bases lining up with TRBD1. From germline, CDR1 is LGHDT and CDR2 YNNKEL (reference sequence). The length of the CDR3 is 16 residues. J lost 1 base, V lost 4 bases, and 6 bases had no gene match. CDR3 sequence reads: CASSLRGQGIQETQYF. DNA for the CDR3: TGTGCCAGCAGCCTACGGGGACAGGGGATCCAAGAGACCCAGTACTTC.

With respect to this clonotype: A far larger clone is only one base removed, so a read error is likely. The V gene is TRBV11-2, the J gene TRBJ2-1, with D tentatively TRBD2 (5 bases). Germline CDR1 SGHAT, CDR2 FQNNGV. CDR3 length equals 15 residues. Trimming stripped 5 bases from V and 0 bases from J, with 11 bases between. In DNA, the CDR3 is TGTGCCAGCAGCGAGGACTGGGGCTCCTACAATGAGCAGTTCTTC. This codes for CASSEDWGSYNEQFF. The variable domain in full, completed from reference TRBV11-2 and TRBJ2-1, reads EAGVAQSPRYKIIEKRQSVAFWCNPISGHATLYWYQQILGQGPKLLIQFQNNGVVDDSQLPKDRFSAERLKGVDSTLKIQPAKLEDSAVYLCASSEDWGSYNEQFFGPGTRLTVL.

In the case of this clonotype: A read error is possible here, since a much larger clone lies one base away. Here the CDR3 omits its conserved ending phenylalanine or tryptophan, so a read error is the likely source. V gene TRBV6-5 combines with J gene TRBJ2-1; perhaps TRBD1 as D (6 bases). The CDR3 has 13 residues. In germline, CDR1 is MNHEY, CDR2 SVGAGI. V was shortened by 4 bases and J by 7 bases, with 11 bases between the two germline ends. The CDR3 loop is CASSSDRLNEQFL. The CDR3 DNA reads TGTGCCAGCAGTTCCGACAGGTTAAATGAGCAGTTCCTC.

At least ten counts were recorded for this clonotype. This chain uses TRBV3-1 with TRBJ1-1; 7 bases fit TRBD1. The germline CDR1 and CDR2 sequences are LGHDT and YNNKEL (reference sequence). This CDR3 is built from 15 residues. V gave up 1 base and J gave up 7 bases; unmatched junction bases: 9. The CDR3 nucleotides read TGTGCCAGCAGCCAAGGGTGGGACAGCTCTGATGAAGCTTTCTTT. Amino acid sequence: CASSQGWDSSDEAFF.

The CDR3 here is CASSIPDSTDTQYF. DNA for the CDR3: TGTGCCAGCAGCATTCCGGACAGCACAGATACGCAGTATTTT. The chain carries TRBV7-9 and TRBJ2-3; D not certain. The length of the CDR3 is 14 residues. CDR1 is SEHNR and CDR2 is FQNEAQ in the germline V gene (reference sequence). V shed 5 bases and J shed 0 bases, with 9 bases lying between them. Looking up the rest from reference TRBV7-9 and TRBJ2-3 gives the full variable domain: DTGVSQNPRHKITKRGQNVTFRCDPISEHNRLYWYRQTLGQGPEFLTYFQNEAQLEKSRLLSDRFSAERPKGSFSTLEIQRTEQGDSAMYLCASSIPDSTDTQYFGPGTRLTVL.

J is TRBJ1-5 and V is TRBV28; TRBD1 is a possible D gene (5 bases). This CDR3 has 14 residues. With 5 bases removed from V and 4 bases from J, the gap between germline ends came to 12 bases. Germline V gives CDR1 MDHEN, CDR2 SYDVKM. CDR3 amino acids: CASSPPEGNQPQHF. The CDR3 DNA follows: TGTGCCAGCAGTCCCCCGGAGGGGAATCAGCCCCAGCATTTT.

This clonotype was counted at least ten times. The V gene is TRBV18, the J gene TRBJ1-4, with D uncertain. The ends were cut back, 0 bases at V and 6 bases at J, with 5 bases in the middle. The CDR3 is made up of 13 amino acids. Germline V gene sequence: CDR1 KGHSH, CDR2 LQKENI. CDR3 residues: CASSPPGYEKLFF. The CDR3 DNA sequence: TGTGCCAGCTCACCACCCGGGTATGAAAAACTGTTTTTT.

For this clonotype: A read error is possible here, since a much larger clone lies one base away. The chain recombines TRBV5-5 with TRBJ1-1; no definite D call. CDR1 and CDR2 (germline): SGHKS, YYEKEE (reference sequence). The CDR3 runs 15 residues. Written as DNA, the CDR3 is TGTGCCAACAGCTTAGTGGCCCACCAAAACACTGAAGCTTTCTTT. Translating it yields CANSLVAHQNTEAFF.

The chain combines TRBV20-1 with TRBJ1-5; TRBD1 matches 7 bases. Trimming removed 1 base from V and 7 bases from J; junction bases left unmatched: 4. The CDR3 runs to 13 residues. Germline V CDR1 and CDR2: DFQATT, SNEGSKA (reference sequence). CDR3 bases: TGCAGTGCTAGAGGAGGGGGCCGGCAGCCCCAGCATTTT. It translates to CSARGGGRQPQHF.

This clonotype was counted a few times. The V call is TRBV7-2, the J call TRBJ1-3; D remains unclear. Germline V lookup: CDR1 SGHTA, CDR2 FQGNSA. The CDR3 consists of 13 residues. With 6 bases removed from V and 0 bases from J, the gap between germline ends came to 6 bases. The CDR3, as DNA: TGTGCCAGCAGGCCAGCCTCTGGAAACACCATATATTTT. The encoded protein is CASRPASGNTIYF. The full variable domain, rest sourced from reference TRBV7-2 and TRBJ1-3, is GAGVSQSPSNKVTEKGKDVELRCDPISGHTALYWYRQSLGQGLEFLIYFQGNSAPDKSGLPSDRFSAERTGGSVSTLTIQRTQQEDSAVYLCASRPASGNTIYFGEGSWLTVV.

Ten or more counts support this clonotype. The chain recombines TRBV27 with TRBJ2-5; D possibly uses TRBD1 or TRBD2 (5 bases each). Between the trimmed V and J ends, which lost 6 bases and 4 bases, there was a span of 15 bases. Germline CDR1 is MNHEY and CDR2 is SMNVEV (reference sequence). This CDR3 region has 14 residues. This chain's CDR3 is CASSPIWDGETQYF. The CDR3 DNA reads as TGTGCCAGCAGCCCTATATGGGACGGAGAGACCCAGTACTTC.

In this sample, this clonotype turned up many times. The CDR3 protein is CASRNRDRGGTEAFF. As DNA, the CDR3 is TGTGCCAGCAGGAACCGGGACAGGGGGGGCACTGAAGCTTTCTTT. V is TRBV3-1 and J is TRBJ1-1; 11 nucleotides agree with TRBD1. In germline, CDR1 is LGHDT, CDR2 YNNKEL (reference sequence). The CDR3 runs to 15 residues. Unmatched junction bases numbered 7, after V lost 6 bases and J lost 4 bases.

The chain recombines TRBV19 with TRBJ1-1, with D maybe TRBD1 (5 bases). This CDR3 region has 15 residues. Per germline, CDR1 LNHDA and CDR2 SQIVND (reference sequence). V was pared by 5 bases and J by 0 bases, with 13 bases between. CDR3 in amino acids: CASSYSGPLNTEAFF. The CDR3 coding sequence is TGTGCCAGTAGTTACTCGGGACCTTTGAACACTGAAGCTTTCTTT.